The 5 T cell receptor beta chains below were found in one sample sequenced in a study of T cells expressing NK-cell markers. TCRdb re-analyzed the 5' RACE reads; it lists each CDR3 protein once, without DNA. Its table lists roughly 430,000 distinct CDR3 sequences. Sequencing used blood T cells: a sorted CD56 or NKG2C T cell subset, CD4+ or CD8+ T cells, or bulk PBMC T cells (not recorded which). These receptors came from a woman between 18 and 69 years old in good health.

The chain links TRBV4-3 to TRBJ2-2; TCRdb outputs TRBD1, but without DNA this stays unchecked. Germline V gene sequence: CDR1 LGHNA, CDR2 YSLEER. This CDR3 has 15 amino acids. This chain's CDR3 is CASSQGTGSTGELFF.

The chain joins TRBV5-1 to TRBJ2-1; the D gene TCRdb calls, TRBD2, cannot be checked with no DNA. Germline assignment: CDR1 SGHRS and CDR2 YFSETQ. The CDR3 contains 16 residues. The CDR3 loop is CASSFIAGGAYNEQFF.

The chain's CDR3 is CSVYRLSYEQYF. This chain connects TRBV20-1 to TRBJ2-7. Per the germline V gene, CDR1 is DFQATT and CDR2 is SNEGSKA (reference sequence). The CDR3 sequence is 12 residues long.

The rearrangement uses TRBV7-2 and TRBJ1-5; TCRdb designates TRBD1, a call that cannot be tested without DNA. The CDR3 spans 16 residues. Germline CDR1 is SGHTA and CDR2 is FQGNSA. CDR3 loop: CASSPQLGASNQPQHF.

This chain uses TRBV20-1 with TRBJ2-7; TCRdb designates TRBD1, a call that cannot be tested without DNA. From germline, CDR1 is DFQATT and CDR2 SNEGSKA (reference sequence). The CDR3 totals 14 residues. The CDR3 here is CSAKQDRPSYEQYF.